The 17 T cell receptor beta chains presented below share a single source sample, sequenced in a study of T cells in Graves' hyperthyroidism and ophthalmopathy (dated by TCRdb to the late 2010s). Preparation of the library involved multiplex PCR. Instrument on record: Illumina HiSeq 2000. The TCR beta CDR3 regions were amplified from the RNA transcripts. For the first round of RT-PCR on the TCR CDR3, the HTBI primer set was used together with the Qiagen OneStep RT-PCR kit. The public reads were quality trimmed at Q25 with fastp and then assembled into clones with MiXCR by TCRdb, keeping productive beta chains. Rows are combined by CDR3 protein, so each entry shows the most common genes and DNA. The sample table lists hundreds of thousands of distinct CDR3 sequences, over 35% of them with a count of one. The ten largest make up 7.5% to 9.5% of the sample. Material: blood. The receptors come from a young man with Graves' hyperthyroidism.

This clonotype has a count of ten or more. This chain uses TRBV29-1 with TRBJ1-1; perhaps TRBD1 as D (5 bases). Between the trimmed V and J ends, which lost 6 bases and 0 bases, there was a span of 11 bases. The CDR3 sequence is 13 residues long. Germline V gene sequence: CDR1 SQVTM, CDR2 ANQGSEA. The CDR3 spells CSVSGLMNTEAFF. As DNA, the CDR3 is TGCAGCGTCTCGGGACTGATGAACACTGAAGCTTTCTTT.

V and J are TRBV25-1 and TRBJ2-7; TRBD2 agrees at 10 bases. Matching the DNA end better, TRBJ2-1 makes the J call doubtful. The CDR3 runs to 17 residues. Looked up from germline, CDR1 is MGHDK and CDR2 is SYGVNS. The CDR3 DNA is TGTGCCAGCAGTGAATATTTCCCTAGCGGGAGCCACAATGAGCAGTTCTTC. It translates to CASSEYFPSGSHNEQFF.

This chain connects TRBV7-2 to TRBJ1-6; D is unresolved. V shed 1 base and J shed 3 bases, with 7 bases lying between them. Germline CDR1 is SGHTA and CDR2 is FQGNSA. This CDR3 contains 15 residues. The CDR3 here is CASSLVADYNSPLHF. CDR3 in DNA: TGTGCCAGCAGCTTAGTAGCGGACTATAATTCACCCCTCCACTTT.

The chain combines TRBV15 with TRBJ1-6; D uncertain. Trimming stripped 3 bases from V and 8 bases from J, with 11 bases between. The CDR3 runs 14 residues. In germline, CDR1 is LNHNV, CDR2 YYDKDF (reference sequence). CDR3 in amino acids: CATSSLGTYSPLHF. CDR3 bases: TGTGCCACCAGCAGCCTAGGAACGTATTCACCCCTCCACTTT.

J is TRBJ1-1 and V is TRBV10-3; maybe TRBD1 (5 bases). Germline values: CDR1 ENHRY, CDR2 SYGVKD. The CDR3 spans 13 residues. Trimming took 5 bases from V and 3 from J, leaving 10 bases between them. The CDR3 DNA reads TGTGCCATCAGTCACAGGCGGTACACTGAAGCTTTCTTT. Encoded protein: CAISHRRYTEAFF.

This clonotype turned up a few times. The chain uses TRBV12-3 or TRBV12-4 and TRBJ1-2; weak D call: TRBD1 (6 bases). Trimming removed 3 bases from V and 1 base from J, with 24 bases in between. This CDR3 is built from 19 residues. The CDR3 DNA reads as TGTGCCAGCAGTTTTGTTCCTGGGGGCAGGCTTATGAGTAACTATGGCTACACCTTC. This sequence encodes CASSFVPGGRLMSNYGYTF.

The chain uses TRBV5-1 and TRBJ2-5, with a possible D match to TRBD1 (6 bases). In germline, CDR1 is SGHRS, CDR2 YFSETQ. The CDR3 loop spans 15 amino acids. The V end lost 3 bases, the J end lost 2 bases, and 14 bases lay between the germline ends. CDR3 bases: TGCGCCAGCAGCTGGGACCGGGACACTCAAGAGACCCAGTACTTC. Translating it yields CASSWDRDTQETQYF.

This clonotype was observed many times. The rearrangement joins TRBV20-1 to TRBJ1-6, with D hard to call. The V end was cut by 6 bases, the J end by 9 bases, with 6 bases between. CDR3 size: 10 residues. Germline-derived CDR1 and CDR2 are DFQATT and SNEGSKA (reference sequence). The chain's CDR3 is CSAKGSPLHF. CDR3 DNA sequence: TGCAGTGCCAAGGGTTCACCCCTCCACTTT.

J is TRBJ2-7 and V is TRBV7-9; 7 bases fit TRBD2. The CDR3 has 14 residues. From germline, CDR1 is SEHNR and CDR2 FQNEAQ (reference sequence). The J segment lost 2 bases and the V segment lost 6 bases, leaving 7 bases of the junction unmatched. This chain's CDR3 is CASSFRLAPYEQYF. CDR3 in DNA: TGTGCCAGCAGTTTTAGACTAGCCCCCTACGAGCAGTACTTC.

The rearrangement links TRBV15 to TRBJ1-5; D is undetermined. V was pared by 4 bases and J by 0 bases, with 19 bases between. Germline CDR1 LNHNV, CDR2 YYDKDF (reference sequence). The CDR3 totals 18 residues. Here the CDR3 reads CATSTDGLPFSSNQPQHF. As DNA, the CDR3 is TGTGCCACCAGCACGGACGGTCTTCCTTTCTCTAGCAATCAGCCCCAGCATTTT.

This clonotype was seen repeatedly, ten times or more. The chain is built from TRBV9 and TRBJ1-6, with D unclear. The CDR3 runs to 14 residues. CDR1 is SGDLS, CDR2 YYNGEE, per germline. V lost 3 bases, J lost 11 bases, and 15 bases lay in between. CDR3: CASSGRQQDAPLHF. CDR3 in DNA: TGTGCCAGCAGCGGGCGGCAGCAAGACGCACCCCTCCACTTT.

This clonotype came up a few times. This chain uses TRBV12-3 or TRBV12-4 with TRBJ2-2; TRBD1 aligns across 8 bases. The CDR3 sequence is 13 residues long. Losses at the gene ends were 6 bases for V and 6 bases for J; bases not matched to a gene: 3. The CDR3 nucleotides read TGTGCCAGCAGACAGGGGGAATCCGGGGAGCTGTTTTTT. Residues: CASRQGESGELFF.

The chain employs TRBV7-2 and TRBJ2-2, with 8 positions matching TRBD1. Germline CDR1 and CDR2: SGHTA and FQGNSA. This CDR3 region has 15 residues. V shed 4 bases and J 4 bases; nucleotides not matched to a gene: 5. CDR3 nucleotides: TGTGCCAGCAGCTCCCGACAGGGGAGCACCGGGGAGCTGTTTTTT. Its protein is CASSSRQGSTGELFF.

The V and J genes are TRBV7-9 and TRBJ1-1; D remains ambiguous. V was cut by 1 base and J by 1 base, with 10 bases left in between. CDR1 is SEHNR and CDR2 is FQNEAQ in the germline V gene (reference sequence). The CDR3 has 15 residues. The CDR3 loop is CASSLVGEGNTEAFF. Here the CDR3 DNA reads TGTGCCAGCAGCTTAGTGGGCGAAGGGAACACTGAAGCTTTCTTT.

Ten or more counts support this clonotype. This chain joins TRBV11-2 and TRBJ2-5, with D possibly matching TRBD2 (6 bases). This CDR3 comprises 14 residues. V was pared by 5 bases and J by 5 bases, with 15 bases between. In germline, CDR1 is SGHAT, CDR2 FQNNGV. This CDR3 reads CASSPRDRRETQYF. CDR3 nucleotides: TGTGCCAGCAGCCCGCGGGACCGTCGGGAGACCCAGTACTTC. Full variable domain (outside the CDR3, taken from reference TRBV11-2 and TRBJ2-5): EAGVAQSPRYKIIEKRQSVAFWCNPISGHATLYWYQQILGQGPKLLIQFQNNGVVDDSQLPKDRFSAERLKGVDSTLKIQPAKLEDSAVYLCASSPRDRRETQYFGPGTRLLVL.

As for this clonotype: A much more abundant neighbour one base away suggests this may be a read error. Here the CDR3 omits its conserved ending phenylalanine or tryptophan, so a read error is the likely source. The CDR3 bases are TGTGCCATCAGTGAGTCCGCGACAGGGAGCTATGGCTACACCCTC. This translates into CAISESATGSYGYTL. The V and J genes are TRBV10-3 and TRBJ1-2, with 7 bases fitting TRBD1. After removal of 0 bases from V and 4 bases from J, the junction contained 5 bases not matched to a gene. The CDR3 consists of 15 residues. CDR1 is ENHRY, CDR2 SYGVKD, per germline.

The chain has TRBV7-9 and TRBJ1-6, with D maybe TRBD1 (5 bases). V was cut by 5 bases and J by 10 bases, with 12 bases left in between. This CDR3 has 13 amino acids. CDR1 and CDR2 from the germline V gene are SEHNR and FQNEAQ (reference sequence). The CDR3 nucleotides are TGTGCCAGCAGCACACTGGGGCAATCACCCCTCCACTTT. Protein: CASSTLGQSPLHF.